The sequence of this T cell receptor beta chain was determined in a study of CD8+ T cells in alopecia areata. The wider study: A 6-month period off drug followed tofacitinib, which lasted 6 to 18 months. Overall study findings and caveats: Administration of tofacitinib significantly diminished scalp clonality and expanded CD8+ clones within the top 100. The study found TCR sharing across patients less clear than in mice, possibly for HLA reasons.

Treatment given: oral pan-JAK inhibitor, 5-10 mg twice daily. Punch biopsies of lesional scalp, plus peripheral blood, were taken from alopecia areata patients. The authors extracted RNA and reverse transcribed it into cDNA as the sequencing template. This table comes from immunoSEQ multiplex PCR, and its TCRdb copy is limited to in-frame clones, with some not included. This sample has 90,000 to 120,000 clones, with roughly 84% found just once. Note on this clone: Its antigen is not identified.

Germline-derived CDR1 and CDR2 are LNHNV and YYDKDF (reference sequence). The CDR3 length is 18 residues. V was trimmed by 3 bases and J by 0 bases, leaving 18 bases between them. This TCR was sampled from a human donor with alopecia areata. This rearrangement joins TRBV15 to TRBJ1-5; TRBD1 might be the D (6 bases). Sequenced material: CD8+ T cells sorted from blood, taken at week 24, from a patient treated with tofacitinib. In DNA, the CDR3 is TGTGCCACCAGCAGGCCCGGGACACTTATAGATAGCAATCAGCCCCAGCATTTT. Its protein product is CATSRPGTLIDSNQPQHF. Based on the CDR3 plus reference TRBV15 and TRBJ1-5, the full variable domain is DAMVIQNPRYQVTQFGKPVTLSCSQTLNHNVMYWYQQKSSQAPKLLFHYYDKDFNNEADTPDNFQSRRPNTSFCFLDIRSPGLGDTAMYLCATSRPGTLIDSNQPQHFGDGTRLSIL.